This TCR beta chain came from a study of T cell responses to AZD1222 COVID-19 vaccine. Libraries were prepared by immunoSEQ multiplex PCR; TCRdb keeps only in-frame clonotypes and omits some of them. Altogether around 100,000 clones are present, about nine tenths being singletons, with the ten largest covering under 50%. The germline V gene has CDR1 MGHDK and CDR2 SYGVNS. The CDR3 consists of 15 residues. Trimming left V 4 bases short and J 3 bases short, with 12 bases between. The TCR was taken from an adult in good health. The V call is TRBV25-1, the J call TRBJ2-2; D may be TRBD1 (5 bases). The source material was peripheral blood, sampled on day 0 of AZD1222 vaccination. The CDR3 spells CASSGTGRDTGELFF. As DNA, the CDR3 is TGTGCCAGCAGTGGTACAGGACGGGACACCGGGGAGCTGTTTTTT. The complete variable domain, with remaining parts taken from reference TRBV25-1 and TRBJ2-2, reads EADIYQTPRYLVIGTGKKITLECSQTMGHDKMYWYQQDPGMELHLIHYSYGVNSTEKGDLSSESTVSRIRTEHFPLTLESARPSHTSQYLCASSGTGRDTGELFFGEGSRLTVL.